This note documents a single TCR beta chain sequence. Its antigen remains unidentified. Researchers took RNA transcripts and amplified TCR beta CDR3 regions from them. Second-round multiplex PCR followed a first-round RT-PCR using HTBI primers. TCRdb recomputed calls from the multiplex PCR reads with MiXCR, one row per CDR3 protein. The sample shows about 740,000 distinct CDR3 sequences, 40% of them seen only once. Other autoimmune disease, uncontrolled infection, pregnancy and lactation led to exclusion. Diagnoses were established from clinical symptoms, serum thyroxine, TRAb, thyroid ultrasound and orbital computed tomography. The PBMCs used were ones drawn from about 9.7 ml of fresh peripheral blood. V was trimmed by 5 bases and J by 1 base, leaving 14 bases between them. Germline V lookup: CDR1 DFQATT, CDR2 SNEGSKA (reference sequence). The CDR3 loop spans 14 amino acids. This entry comes from a study of Graves' ophthalmopathy and Graves' hyperthyroidism. Study-level findings and limits: In separating ophthalmopathy from stable hyperthyroidism, a 13-signature model achieved roughly 90% sensitivity and around 81% specificity.

Sequenced input: peripheral blood. This receptor was obtained from an adult man with Graves' ophthalmopathy. V gene TRBV20-1 combines with J gene TRBJ1-1; D call uncertain. CDR3: CSAPWGVPNTEAFF. The CDR3 region has the DNA TGCAGTGCTCCCTGGGGTGTTCCGAACACTGAAGCTTTCTTT.